The rows below give T cell receptor beta chains drawn from one sample of a study of T-cell reconstitution after alpha-beta-depleted transplantation in children. MiXCR was run by TCRdb on the PCR reads, yielding one entry per CDR3 protein. The profile shows 400,000 to 500,000 distinct CDR3 sequences, roughly a tenth of them singletons. This material consisted of PBMCs from the stem cell graft donor, taken from the stem cell graft. The receptors were gathered from a human donor who donated a stem cell graft to a child with acute myeloid leukemia. Each CDR3 is given with its conserved first and last residue. A D gene is named only where the DNA matches it firmly. The size of a clone is reported for some rows only, either as once, few or many, or as a class for expanded clones.

d_call clone_size j_call v_call cdr3_aa cdr3_nt
. . TRBJ2-2 TRBV10-3 CAISDHLDTGELFF TGTGCCATCAGTGACCACCTGGACACCGGGGAGCTGTTTTTT
. few TRBJ1-5 TRBV4-3 CASSQDSAAREPQHF TGCGCCAGCAGCCAAGATTCGGCAGCCAGAGAGCCCCAGCATTTT
. . TRBJ1-1 TRBV6-2/TRBV6-3 CASSDSGTDHTEAFF TGTGCCAGCAGTGATTCCGGGACGGACCACACTGAAGCTTTCTTT
TRBD1 . TRBJ1-5 TRBV20-1 CSAQDREHQPQHF TGCAGTGCCCAAGACAGGGAACATCAGCCCCAGCATTTT
. few TRBJ2-7 TRBV9 CASSVEWDPSYEQYF TGTGCCAGCAGCGTAGAGTGGGACCCCTCCTACGAGCAGTACTTC
. many TRBJ2-1 TRBV29-1 CSVDWWEANEQFF TGCAGCGTTGATTGGTGGGAGGCCAATGAGCAGTTCTTC
. few TRBJ2-1 TRBV4-3 CASSQDTARGGNEQFF TGCGCCAGCAGCCAAGATACGGCCAGGGGGGGCAATGAGCAGTTCTTC
TRBD1 . TRBJ1-1 TRBV2 CASILTGGETEAFF TGTGCCAGCATTCTGACAGGGGGCGAAACTGAAGCTTTCTTT
. many TRBJ2-6 TRBV7-3 CASSLTRSGANVLTF TGTGCCAGCAGCTTGACCCGCTCTGGGGCCAACGTCCTGACTTTC
. few TRBJ2-5 TRBV7-9 CASSLGAWETQYF TGTGCCAGCAGCTTGGGGGCTTGGGAGACCCAGTACTTC
TRBD2 few TRBJ2-7 TRBV9 CASSVAASGAYEQYF TGTGCCAGCAGCGTAGCGGCTAGCGGGGCCTACGAGCAGTACTTC
TRBD2 many TRBJ2-1 TRBV5-1 CASSLAIAGGNEQFF TGCGCCAGCAGCTTGGCGATAGCGGGAGGCAATGAGCAGTTCTTC
. few TRBJ2-5 TRBV2 CASSTRGTETQYF TGTGCCAGCAGTACTCGGGGTACGGAGACCCAGTACTTC
TRBD1 many TRBJ1-4 TRBV20-1 CSAQGGFGSDEKLFF TGCAGTGCCCAGGGGGGGTTCGGGAGCGATGAAAAACTGTTTTTT
. many TRBJ2-1 TRBV5-1 CASSLEQIYNEQFF TGCGCCAGCAGCTTGGAACAGATCTACAATGAGCAGTTCTTC
TRBD1 many TRBJ2-2 TRBV7-3 CASSLKGGHGELFF TGTGCCAGCAGCTTAAAAGGGGGCCACGGGGAGCTGTTTTTT
TRBD2 . TRBJ2-5 TRBV15 CATSRRGGAGGQAGVF TGTGCCACCAGCCGAAGAGGGGGAGCGGGGGGCCAGGCGGGTGTCTTC
TRBD2 . TRBJ2-7 TRBV10-3 CAISDVGTSIYEQYF TGTGCCATCAGTGATGTAGGGACTAGCATCTACGAGCAGTACTTC
. . TRBJ2-2 TRBV20-1 CSASAVGTGELFF TGCAGTGCTAGTGCAGTTGGCACCGGGGAGCTGTTTTTT
TRBD1 many TRBJ1-1 TRBV12-3/TRBV12-4 CASRPTGGPTEAFF TGTGCCAGCAGGCCCACAGGGGGCCCCACTGAAGCTTTCTTT
. few TRBJ1-1 TRBV18 CASSPVPQQNTEAFF TGTGCCAGCTCACCTGTCCCACAGCAGAACACTGAAGCTTTCTTT
. few TRBJ1-1 TRBV29-1 CSVELRGLGDTEAFF TGCAGCGTTGAACTACGTGGACTGGGGGACACTGAAGCTTTCTTT
. many TRBJ2-5 TRBV29-1 CSVGTAQETQYF TGCAGCGTTGGGACAGCCCAAGAGACCCAGTACTTC
TRBD1 . TRBJ1-2 TRBV20-1 CSARETPGTGREF TGCAGTGCTCGTGAGACCCCCGGGACAGGGAGGGAGTTC
. . TRBJ1-6 TRBV7-9 CASTRTGNNNSPLHF TGTGCCAGCACCCGAACAGGGAATAATAATTCACCCCTCCACTTT
. few TRBJ1-6 TRBV20-1 CSAPEGGKNSPLHF TGCAGTGCTCCCGAGGGGGGGAAAAATTCACCCCTCCACTTT
TRBD2 many TRBJ2-1 TRBV30 CAWSAGTSGSGQFF TGTGCCTGGAGTGCGGGGACTAGCGGGAGTGGGCAGTTCTTC
TRBD2 few TRBJ2-7 TRBV4-3 CASSQGSGAGDTYEQYF TGCGCCAGCAGCCAAGGGTCTGGAGCGGGAGACACCTACGAGCAGTACTTC
TRBD1 . TRBJ1-1 TRBV5-1 CASSGTGGSTEAFF TGCGCCAGCAGTGGGACAGGGGGCTCCACTGAAGCTTTCTTT
. few TRBJ1-2 TRBV20-1 CSARDSNRPNYGYTF TGCAGTGCTAGAGATAGTAATCGCCCTAACTATGGCTACACCTTC
TRBD2 few TRBJ2-3 TRBV9 CASSGSGRTTDTQYF TGTGCCAGCAGCGGTAGCGGGAGAACGACAGATACGCAGTATTTT
. many TRBJ2-2 TRBV5-1 CASSVSRWDTGELFF TGCGCCAGCAGCGTGTCTCGGTGGGACACCGGGGAGCTGTTTTTT
. few TRBJ2-3 TRBV12-3/TRBV12-4 CASRQERLAQYF TGTGCCAGCAGACAGGAACGACTCGCGCAGTATTTT
. few TRBJ1-5 TRBV27 CASRTTVNQPQHF TGTGCCAGCAGGACGACGGTGAATCAGCCCCAGCATTTT
TRBD1 many TRBJ1-2 TRBV6-5 CASRYGQGGGYTF TGTGCCAGCAGATATGGACAGGGGGGAGGCTACACCTTC
TRBD2 many TRBJ2-5 TRBV5-1 CASSLYGTSGQETQYF TGCGCCAGCAGCTTATACGGGACTAGCGGACAAGAGACCCAGTACTTC
TRBD1 many TRBJ2-5 TRBV6-1 CASSGGQGTQETQYF TGTGCCAGCAGTGGGGGACAGGGGACCCAAGAGACCCAGTACTTC
. many TRBJ1-6 TRBV10-3 CAISESPGTASPLHF TGTGCCATCAGTGAGTCTCCCGGGACGGCGTCTCCCCTCCACTTT
. few TRBJ2-7 TRBV29-1 CSFVSALQNEQYF TGCAGTTTTGTTTCCGCCCTCCAGAACGAGCAGTACTTC
TRBD1 many TRBJ2-1 TRBV5-1 CASSVPGTGRVNEQFF TGCGCCAGCAGCGTCCCCGGGACAGGGCGGGTCAATGAGCAGTTCTTC
. few TRBJ2-7 TRBV29-1 CSVLTGTYEQYF TGCAGCGTTCTGACAGGTACCTACGAGCAGTACTTC
. . TRBJ2-6 TRBV7-7 CASSLALGDTGANVLTF TGTGCTAGCAGCTTAGCACTGGGGGACACTGGGGCCAACGTCCTGACTTTC
. . TRBJ1-1 TRBV20-1 CSARGDNRMNTEAFF TGCAGTGCTAGGGGGGACAACCGCATGAACACTGAAGCTTTCTTT
. . TRBJ1-3 TRBV12-3/TRBV12-4 CASQTGRDSGNTIYF TGTGCCTCCCAGACCGGCAGGGACTCTGGAAACACCATATATTTT
. few TRBJ2-1 TRBV5-1 CASSLVARNEQFF TGCGCCAGCAGCTTGGTCGCACGTAATGAGCAGTTCTTC
TRBD1 . TRBJ2-3 TRBV2 CASSPTGAPTDTQYF TGTGCCAGCAGTCCCACAGGGGCGCCCACAGATACGCAGTATTTT
. few TRBJ2-7 TRBV5-5 CASRNTGKYEQYF TGTGCCAGCAGGAATACAGGAAAATACGAGCAGTACTTC
TRBD2 . TRBJ2-3 TRBV7-9 CASSSPSGGALNTQYF TGTGCCAGCAGCTCCCCTAGCGGGGGGGCACTGAATACGCAGTATTTT